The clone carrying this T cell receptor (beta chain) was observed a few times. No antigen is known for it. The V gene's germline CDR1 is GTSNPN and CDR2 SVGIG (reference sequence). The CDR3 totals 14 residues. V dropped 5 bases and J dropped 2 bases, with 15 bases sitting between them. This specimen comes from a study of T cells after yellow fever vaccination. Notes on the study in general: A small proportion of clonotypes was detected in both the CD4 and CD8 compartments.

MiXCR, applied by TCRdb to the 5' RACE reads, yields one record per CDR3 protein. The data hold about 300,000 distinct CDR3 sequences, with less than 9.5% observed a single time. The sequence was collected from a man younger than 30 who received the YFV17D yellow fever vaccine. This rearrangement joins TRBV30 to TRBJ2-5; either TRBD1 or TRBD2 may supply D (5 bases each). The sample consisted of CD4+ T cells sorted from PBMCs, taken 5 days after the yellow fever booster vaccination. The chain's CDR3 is CAWYVHGAQETQYF. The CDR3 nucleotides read TGTGCCTGGTACGTTCACGGGGCGCAAGAGACCCAGTACTTC.